The rows below give T cell receptor beta chains drawn from one sample of a study of blood T cells in healthy people across ages. TCRdb used MiXCR to reprocess the 5' RACE reads, holding one entry per CDR3 protein. The sample lists 750,000 to 1,000,000 distinct CDR3 sequences, about 29% seen once, with 9.5% to 13% in the top ten. These data also formed part of another study, on T cells of mothers and their children.

The specimen was blood. The origin of the receptors is a woman aged 40 to 50 in good health. Each CDR3 is given with its conserved first and last residue. Each record gives: clone size, D gene, V gene, J gene, CDR3 protein, CDR3 DNA. The D gene is left open where the match is weak. For some rows the clone size is stated as once, few or many, or as a class when expanded; others skip it.

abundance: NA; d_gene: NA; v_gene: TRBV12-3/TRBV12-4; j_gene: TRBJ1-1; CDR3aa: CASTLGQLAEAFF; CDR3nt: TGTGCCAGCACTCTGGGGCAACTCGCTGAAGCTTTCTTT
abundance: once; d_gene: NA; v_gene: TRBV4-1; j_gene: TRBJ2-5; CDR3aa: CASSLGRPYGQYF; CDR3nt: TGCGCCAGCAGCCTCGGCAGACCCTACGGGCAGTACTTC
abundance: NA; d_gene: TRBD2; v_gene: TRBV4-1; j_gene: TRBJ2-5; CDR3aa: CASSHASGLQETQYF; CDR3nt: TGCGCCAGCAGCCACGCTAGCGGGCTTCAAGAGACCCAGTACTTC
abundance: many; d_gene: NA; v_gene: TRBV5-1; j_gene: TRBJ1-2; CDR3aa: CASSLQESYGYTF; CDR3nt: TGCGCCAGCAGCCTACAGGAATCGTATGGCTACACCTTC
abundance: few; d_gene: TRBD2; v_gene: TRBV20-1; j_gene: TRBJ2-1; CDR3aa: CSARDSSLAGGPSYNEQFF; CDR3nt: TGCAGTGCTAGAGATTCTAGTCTAGCGGGGGGTCCCTCCTACAATGAGCAGTTCTTC
abundance: many; d_gene: NA; v_gene: TRBV28; j_gene: TRBJ2-3; CDR3aa: CASSPELPDTQYF; CDR3nt: TGTGCCAGCAGCCCCGAGCTACCAGATACGCAGTATTTT
abundance: few; d_gene: NA; v_gene: TRBV5-1; j_gene: TRBJ2-5; CDR3aa: CASSEPPRETQYF; CDR3nt: TGCGCCAGCAGCGAGCCGCCCCGGGAGACCCAGTACTTC
abundance: NA; d_gene: TRBD1; v_gene: TRBV20-1; j_gene: TRBJ1-2; CDR3aa: CSARSWDRGLGGYTF; CDR3nt: TGCAGTGCTAGGTCCTGGGACAGGGGGCTGGGTGGCTACACCTTC
abundance: NA; d_gene: NA; v_gene: TRBV5-1; j_gene: TRBJ2-3; CDR3aa: CASSHGQLTDTRYF; CDR3nt: TGCGCCAGCAGCCACGGACAGCTTACTGATACGCGGTATTTT
abundance: many; d_gene: TRBD1; v_gene: TRBV7-2; j_gene: TRBJ1-2; CDR3aa: CASSPGTGAYGYTF; CDR3nt: TGTGCCAGCAGCCCCGGGACAGGGGCTTACGGCTACACCTTC
abundance: many; d_gene: NA; v_gene: TRBV12-5; j_gene: TRBJ2-5; CDR3aa: CASGDPGETQYF; CDR3nt: TGTGCTAGTGGTGACCCCGGGGAGACCCAGTACTTC
abundance: NA; d_gene: TRBD2; v_gene: TRBV28; j_gene: TRBJ2-3; CDR3aa: CASSLASGTKPSDTQYF; CDR3nt: TGTGCCAGCAGTTTGGCTAGCGGGACGAAGCCCTCAGATACGCAGTATTTT
abundance: many; d_gene: TRBD2; v_gene: TRBV9; j_gene: TRBJ2-3; CDR3aa: CASSDGTSGAAGTQYF; CDR3nt: TGTGCCAGCAGCGATGGGACTAGCGGGGCTGCGGGTACGCAGTATTTT
abundance: few; d_gene: NA; v_gene: TRBV28; j_gene: TRBJ2-7; CDR3aa: CASRFPGSSYEQYF; CDR3nt: TGTGCCAGCAGGTTTCCGGGGAGCTCCTACGAGCAGTACTTC
abundance: many; d_gene: NA; v_gene: TRBV20-1; j_gene: TRBJ2-4; CDR3aa: CSAVDLENIQYF; CDR3nt: TGCAGTGCTGTCGACCTGGAGAACATTCAGTACTTC
abundance: few; d_gene: NA; v_gene: TRBV9; j_gene: TRBJ1-2; CDR3aa: CASSVGGWDGGGYTF; CDR3nt: TGTGCCAGCAGCGTAGGAGGGTGGGACGGAGGAGGCTACACCTTC
abundance: NA; d_gene: NA; v_gene: TRBV5-5; j_gene: TRBJ2-1; CDR3aa: CASSKPLPGGASYNEQFF; CDR3nt: TGTGCCAGCAGCAAACCCCTCCCCGGGGGCGCTTCCTACAATGAGCAGTTCTTC
abundance: NA; d_gene: NA; v_gene: TRBV20-1; j_gene: TRBJ1-6; CDR3aa: CSARDRDRGPSSYNSPLHF; CDR3nt: TGCAGTGCTAGAGATCGGGACCGCGGACCGAGCTCCTATAATTCACCCCTCCACTTT
abundance: few; d_gene: NA; v_gene: TRBV7-9; j_gene: TRBJ1-1; CDR3aa: CASSLWTTDEAFF; CDR3nt: TGTGCCAGCAGCTTATGGACAACGGATGAAGCTTTCTTT
abundance: many; d_gene: TRBD2; v_gene: TRBV7-3; j_gene: TRBJ2-5; CDR3aa: CASSQAGLAGETQYF; CDR3nt: TGTGCCAGCAGTCAAGCGGGACTAGCGGGAGAGACCCAGTACTTC
abundance: NA; d_gene: NA; v_gene: TRBV5-1; j_gene: TRBJ2-1; CDR3aa: CASTPVGGEQVF; CDR3nt: TGCGCCAGCACCCCGGTGGGCGGCGAGCAGGTCTTC
abundance: NA; d_gene: TRBD1; v_gene: TRBV12-3/TRBV12-4; j_gene: TRBJ1-4; CDR3aa: CASSLAPQGREVFF; CDR3nt: TGTGCCAGCAGTTTAGCCCCACAGGGGAGGGAAGTGTTTTTT
abundance: NA; d_gene: TRBD2; v_gene: TRBV7-2; j_gene: TRBJ2-2; CDR3aa: CASSLVGGDTGELFF; CDR3nt: TGTGCCAGCAGCTTAGTGGGAGGGGACACCGGGGAGCTGTTTTTT
abundance: NA; d_gene: NA; v_gene: TRBV12-3/TRBV12-4; j_gene: TRBJ1-4; CDR3aa: CASSPGPSWLGEKLFF; CDR3nt: TGTGCCAGCAGTCCGGGACCTTCGTGGTTAGGTGAAAAGCTGTTTTTT
abundance: many; d_gene: NA; v_gene: TRBV29-1; j_gene: TRBJ2-7; CDR3aa: CSVEWGLAREQYF; CDR3nt: TGCAGCGTTGAATGGGGGCTTGCTCGCGAGCAGTACTTC
abundance: NA; d_gene: TRBD1; v_gene: TRBV25-1; j_gene: TRBJ1-2; CDR3aa: CASSDGQEVLDDYTF; CDR3nt: TGTGCCAGCAGTGATGGACAGGAAGTCCTGGATGACTACACCTTC
abundance: NA; d_gene: NA; v_gene: TRBV2; j_gene: TRBJ2-3; CDR3aa: CASTPRDSTDTQYF; CDR3nt: TGTGCCAGCACTCCTCGGGACTCCACAGATACGCAGTATTTT
abundance: many; d_gene: TRBD1; v_gene: TRBV29-1; j_gene: TRBJ2-7; CDR3aa: CSTAPIRDRGHEQYF; CDR3nt: TGCAGCACCGCCCCCATAAGGGACAGGGGCCACGAGCAGTACTTC
abundance: few; d_gene: TRBD1; v_gene: TRBV28; j_gene: TRBJ1-3; CDR3aa: CASSSGGTGNTIYF; CDR3nt: TGTGCCAGCAGTTCAGGGGGGACTGGAAACACCATATATTTT
abundance: NA; d_gene: TRBD1; v_gene: TRBV13; j_gene: TRBJ1-1; CDR3aa: CASSLSRDRRNTEAFF; CDR3nt: TGTGCCAGCAGCTTAAGCAGGGACAGGCGGAACACTGAAGCTTTCTTT
abundance: NA; d_gene: NA; v_gene: TRBV11-1; j_gene: TRBJ1-2; CDR3aa: CASSPRTVFGYGYTF; CDR3nt: TGTGCCAGCAGCCCGAGGACAGTTTTTGGCTATGGCTACACCTTC
abundance: few; d_gene: NA; v_gene: TRBV19; j_gene: TRBJ2-4; CDR3aa: CASRKDRLQYF; CDR3nt: TGTGCCAGTAGAAAGGACCGGCTTCAGTACTTC
abundance: NA; d_gene: TRBD1; v_gene: TRBV12-5; j_gene: TRBJ2-3; CDR3aa: CASGRDRGSDTQYF; CDR3nt: TGTGCTAGTGGTAGGGACAGGGGTTCAGATACGCAGTATTTT
abundance: few; d_gene: NA; v_gene: TRBV24-1; j_gene: TRBJ2-5; CDR3aa: CATSHPGFQETQYF; CDR3nt: TGTGCCACCAGTCACCCGGGGTTTCAAGAGACCCAGTACTTC
abundance: few; d_gene: NA; v_gene: TRBV4-1; j_gene: TRBJ2-7; CDR3aa: CASSQIYRGGYEQYF; CDR3nt: TGCGCCAGCAGCCAAATATACAGGGGGGGGTACGAGCAGTACTTC
abundance: NA; d_gene: TRBD1; v_gene: TRBV3-1; j_gene: TRBJ1-1; CDR3aa: CASSQERDRGAFF; CDR3nt: TGTGCCAGCAGCCAAGAAAGGGACAGGGGAGCTTTCTTT
abundance: NA; d_gene: TRBD2; v_gene: TRBV28; j_gene: TRBJ2-3; CDR3aa: CASITGGRTDTQYF; CDR3nt: TGTGCCAGCATTACGGGGGGGCGCACAGATACGCAGTATTTT
abundance: NA; d_gene: NA; v_gene: TRBV29-1; j_gene: TRBJ2-5; CDR3aa: CSVDAGVAALYQETQYF; CDR3nt: TGCAGCGTTGATGCCGGGGTAGCGGCCTTGTACCAAGAGACCCAGTACTTC
abundance: many; d_gene: TRBD1; v_gene: TRBV29-1; j_gene: TRBJ1-5; CDR3aa: CSVGQGNQPQHF; CDR3nt: TGCAGCGTGGGACAGGGCAATCAGCCCCAGCATTTT
abundance: few; d_gene: NA; v_gene: TRBV2; j_gene: TRBJ1-4; CDR3aa: CASSVTGTTNEKLFF; CDR3nt: TGTGCCAGCAGCGTTACAGGGACAACTAATGAAAAACTGTTTTTT
abundance: many; d_gene: NA; v_gene: TRBV18; j_gene: TRBJ2-7; CDR3aa: CASSPPQRPSEQYF; CDR3nt: TGTGCCAGCTCACCACCGCAGCGACCAAGCGAGCAGTACTTC